The TCR beta chain under discussion was sequenced for a study of blood T cell repertoires in COVID-19 (TCRdb year 2020). Regarding the research as a whole: Samples from collaborators originated in the United States, Italy and Spain and spanned both the acute and convalescent phases of COVID-19. The sample metadata nearly always contained a de-identified subject ID, COVID-19 status, age in years and sex. The material from the prospective study consisted of cDNA or gDNA derived from T cells, B-cell-depleted T cells, or PBMCs. The repertoires were made available in a free public database intended to serve as a resource for research on the immune response to SARS-CoV-2. The samples were drawn from two sources: the first 160 participants of the ongoing ImmuneRACE study, and over 1,000 subjects contributed by 6 global collaborators. The dataset comprised deeply sampled blood TCRbeta repertoires from subjects exposed to, actively infected with, or recovered from COVID-19. Where HLA class I and class II types were available, the types were taken from metadata supplied by the sample provider, not from assay-based typing. What the research found in general, with its limitations: How much clinical and demographic metadata was included differed by source and by participant, and the metadata was provided uncurated.

The immunoSEQ Assay, a bias-controlled multiplex PCR, was used to amplify TCRbeta CDR3 regions from genomic DNA. The published analysis was carried out like this. Nucleated cell counts per sample were estimated from amplification of reference gene primers within the assay. To quantify the absolute abundance of each unique TCRbeta CDR3 rearrangement, sequence reads were collapsed and filtered. For each sample, productive Simpson clonality was calculated as the square root of Simpson's diversity index across productive rearrangements. TCRdb took this table from immuneACCESS and kept in-frame rearrangements with V and J called. Such tables lack part of the clones; where checked against another copy, unresolved V genes explain under half of the gap, and the rest is unexplained. Clone size and the V and J calls come from that table; the DNA yielded D and trimming. Present in this sample are 270,000 or so clones, 85% to 90% of which were seen just once. The biggest ten clones account for 4.1% of the sample.

The trim is 3 bases for V and 2 bases for J, with a gap of 17 bases between the germline ends. The germline V gene (reference sequence) provides CDR1 LNHDA and CDR2 SQIVND. The CDR3 starts with the cysteine, ends with the phenylalanine, and has 17 residues. CDR3 DNA only is kept here, 51 bases in frame from base 1. As concerns this clone: Its antigen remains unidentified. The sample holds no much larger clone one base away, and base qualities are not on file.

In the prospective study, participants were about 18 to 95 years old, resided in about two dozen geographic areas of the United States, and were enrolled through a virtual design. In the prospective study, participants were assigned to cohorts based on the clinical history participants reported in a screening survey and a study questionnaire. Mobile phlebotomists in the prospective study collected whole blood, serum and a nasopharyngeal or oropharyngeal swab from every participant. Prospective study participants could optionally give additional blood draws and questionnaires over a roughly 2-month period. Before DNA extraction, blood samples from the prospective study were shipped at room temperature or frozen.

The chain was built from TRBV19 and TRBJ1-3; 6 matching bases give a weak D call of TRBD1. The sample consisted of PBMCs or T cells enriched from blood (not recorded which). This clonotype was sampled from a woman aged 25 to 39 with acute COVID-19. CDR3 loop: CASSIEAQGFTGNTIYF. The DNA sequence is as follows: TGTGCCAGTAGTATCGAAGCACAGGGCTTTACTGGAAACACCATATATTTT.